The entry that follows covers one T cell receptor (beta chain) sequence. The data originate from a study of blood T cell repertoires in COVID-19. As handled by the study authors: The authors estimated nucleated cell counts from reference gene primer amplification. Repertoires were generated with immunoSEQ multiplex PCR, while TCRdb's copy carries only in-frame clones and drops some. Clone size and V and J calls were adopted from that table, with D and trimming inferred from the DNA. The data contain over 600,000 clones, about 90% of them singletons. The sample consisted of peripheral blood. This receptor was obtained from a woman aged 18-35 years with acute or convalescent COVID-19.

CDR3 sequence: CASSQDSGLSNQPQHF. In nucleotides, the CDR3 is TGTGCCAGCAGCCAAGATTCAGGACTTAGCAATCAGCCCCAGCATTTT. V and J are TRBV3-1 (or the pseudogene TRBV3-2) and TRBJ1-5; unclear D gene. The germline V gene encodes CDR1 LGHDT and CDR2 YNNKEL (reference sequence). Trimming cost V 0 bases and J 0 bases, with 9 bases left between them. The CDR3 has 16 residues.